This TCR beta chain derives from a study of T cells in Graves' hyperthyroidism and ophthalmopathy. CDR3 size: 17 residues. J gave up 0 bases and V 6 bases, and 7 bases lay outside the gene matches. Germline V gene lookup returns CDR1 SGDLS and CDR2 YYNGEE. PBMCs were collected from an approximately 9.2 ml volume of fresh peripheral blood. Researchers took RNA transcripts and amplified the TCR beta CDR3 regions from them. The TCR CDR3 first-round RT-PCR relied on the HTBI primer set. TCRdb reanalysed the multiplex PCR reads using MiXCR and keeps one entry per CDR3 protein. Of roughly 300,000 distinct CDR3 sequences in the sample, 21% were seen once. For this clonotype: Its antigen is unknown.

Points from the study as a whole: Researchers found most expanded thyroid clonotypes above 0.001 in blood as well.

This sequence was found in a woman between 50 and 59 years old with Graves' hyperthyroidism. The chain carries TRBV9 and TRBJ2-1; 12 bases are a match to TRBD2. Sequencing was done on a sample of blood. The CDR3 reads CASTASGGVSSYNEQFF. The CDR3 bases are TGTGCCAGCACGGCTAGCGGGGGGGTAAGCTCCTACAATGAGCAGTTCTTC.